The present TCR beta chain was sequenced within a study of T cell responses to AZD1222 COVID-19 vaccine. Germline values: CDR1 LGHNA, CDR2 YNFKEQ. This CDR3 is 15 amino acids long. The germline V and J ends were trimmed by 0 bases and 7 bases, with 10 bases remaining between them. Repertoires were generated with immunoSEQ multiplex PCR, while TCRdb's copy carries only in-frame clones and drops some. The repertoire holds 150,000 or so clones, with roughly 93% as singletons. Details on this clone: Its antigen is still unknown.

Whole-study results and caveats: Increased Spike-specific TCR breadth and depth were observed after two AZD1222 doses. A reported finding is that nearly half of spike-specific TCRs target unmutated variant regions. Spike as a whole was targeted by vaccine-associated CD4 TCRs, dominant at 160-218 and 743-854. Among the donors, most were white British and more were female, and clonal diversity was possibly underestimated.

Sequencing was performed on peripheral blood, taken on day 0 of AZD1222 vaccination. The chain uses TRBV4-2 and TRBJ1-6, with D perhaps matching TRBD1 (5 bases). The clonotype comes from an adult in good health. This chain's CDR3 is CASSQEDTQNSPLHF. Here the CDR3 DNA reads TGTGCCAGCAGCCAAGAGGACACGCAGAATTCACCCCTCCACTTT.